A single sample gave rise to the 8 T cell receptor beta chains below, sequenced in a study of human versus mouse CDR3 diversity and MHC coevolution. Some clones are missing from TCRdb's copy, which holds only in-frame ones; the method was immunoSEQ multiplex PCR. The sample includes about 80,000 clones, approximately 92% of them seen just once. Sequences were obtained from naive CD4+ T cells from blood. The sample's subset: CD45RO-negative CD62L-positive naive CD4 T cells. The receptors stem from a person aged 30 to 70 in good health.

This sequence joins TRBV5-6 and TRBJ1-6, with D maybe TRBD1 (6 bases). CDR1 SGHDT and CDR2 YYEEEE come from the germline V gene. Trimming cost V 0 bases and J 7 bases, with 11 bases left between them. This CDR3 is 15 amino acids long. DNA for the CDR3: TGTGCCAGCAGCTTGGAACAGGGTGGAAATTCACCCCTCCACTTT. Its translation is CASSLEQGGNSPLHF.

This sequence joins TRBV4-3 and TRBJ1-2; TRBD1 matches at 7 bases. The CDR3 consists of 15 residues. In germline, CDR1 is LGHNA, CDR2 YSLEER. Losses at the gene ends were 0 bases for V and 8 bases for J; bases not matched to a gene: 9. The CDR3 sequence: CASSQDGQGDRGYTF. In DNA, the CDR3 is TGCGCCAGCAGCCAAGATGGTCAGGGGGATCGGGGCTACACCTTC.

The chain uses TRBV4-2 and TRBJ2-1; maybe TRBD2 (6 bases). V lost 1 base and J 0 bases, leaving 10 bases between the germline ends. The V gene's germline CDR1 is LGHNA and CDR2 YNFKEQ. CDR3 size: 16 residues. CDR3 in amino acids: CASSQGGVSSYNEQFF. The CDR3 bases are TGTGCCAGCAGCCAAGGGGGGGTCAGCTCCTACAATGAGCAGTTCTTC.

The chain couples TRBV7-3 to TRBJ2-5, with TRBD1 matching 8 bases. The J call may be faulty, since TRBJ2-7 better matches the DNA end. Per germline, CDR1 SGHTA and CDR2 FQGTGA. This CDR3 region has 15 residues. The CDR3 loop reads CASSLDGTGPYEQYF. The DNA for the CDR3 is TGTGCCAGCAGCTTAGACGGGACAGGTCCCTACGAGCAGTACTTC.

The CDR3 DNA reads as TGTGCCAGCAGACCGGGACAGGGGAGACAAGAGCAGTACTTC. It is translated as CASRPGQGRQEQYF. The chain couples TRBV27 to TRBJ2-7, with 10 bases identical to TRBD1. This CDR3 comprises 14 residues. With 6 bases clipped from V and 7 bases from J, the junction kept 9 bases outside the gene matches. Per germline, CDR1 MNHEY and CDR2 SMNVEV (reference sequence).

V and J are TRBV6-5 and TRBJ1-1; maybe TRBD1 (6 bases). This CDR3 is built from 16 residues. V shed 0 bases and J shed 1 base, with 12 bases lying between them. Germline values: CDR1 MNHEY, CDR2 SVGAGI. The CDR3 nucleotides are TGTGCCAGCAGTTACTCTACCAGGGGTGAGAACACTGAAGCTTTCTTT. This sequence encodes CASSYSTRGENTEAFF.

The gene calls are TRBV10-3 and TRBJ2-1; 13 bases align to TRBD2. The CDR3 runs to 17 residues. Germline CDR1 is ENHRY and CDR2 is SYGVKD. J was trimmed by 8 bases and V by 2 bases; bases with no gene match: 9. The CDR3: CAISETTLAGGSDEQFF. CDR3 nucleotide sequence: TGTGCCATCAGTGAGACGACACTAGCGGGAGGGAGCGATGAGCAGTTCTTC.

A note on this clone: At one end, the junction sequence differs from germline, possibly due to a read error. The genes are TRBV20-1 and TRBJ1-1, with D possibly TRBD1 on 6 matching bases. Germline V gene sequence: CDR1 DFQATT, CDR2 SNEGSKA (reference sequence). The CDR3 runs to 10 residues. In DNA form, the CDR3 reads TGCAGTGCTAGATCGGGGACACCGCCATTT. This encodes CSARSGTPPF.